These T cell receptor beta chains were read from a single sample in a study of blood T cell repertoires in COVID-19. Only in-frame clones appear in the TCRdb table, and some are missing; sequencing was by immunoSEQ multiplex PCR. The repertoire holds about 480,000 clones, with approximately 90% as singletons. The sample was PBMCs or T cells enriched from blood (not recorded which). Receptor source: a woman aged 18-29 years with acute COVID-19. Both conserved end residues are part of each CDR3. Each record gives: D gene, clone size, CDR3 length, J gene, V gene, CDR3 protein, CDR3 DNA. A D gene is named only where the DNA matches it firmly. Expanded clones get a size class; other rows say once, few or many, or leave the size out.

TRBD1,NA,13,TRBJ1-4,TRBV6-5,CASKGARGEKLFF,TGTGCCAGCAAGGGGGCGCGAGGTGAAAAACTGTTTTTT
NA,NA,14,TRBJ2-7,TRBV28,CASSSPTPEDEQYF,TGTGCCAGCAGCTCCCCGACTCCGGAGGACGAGCAGTACTTC
TRBD1,NA,16,TRBJ2-3,TRBV9,CASSVESGQSTDTQYF,TGTGCCAGCAGCGTAGAATCGGGACAGAGCACAGATACGCAGTATTTT
NA,few,13,TRBJ1-1,TRBV27,CASSLNGGTEAFF,TGTGCCAGCAGTTTGAACGGGGGCACTGAAGCTTTCTTT
NA,NA,14,TRBJ2-7,TRBV3-1/TRBV3-2,CASSQGTGMNEQYF,TGTGCCAGCAGCCAAGGCACAGGGATGAACGAGCAGTACTTC
NA,NA,20,TRBJ2-2,TRBV7-6,CASSLELRGPTKTNTGELFF,TGTGCCAGCAGCTTAGAGTTGCGGGGGCCGACCAAGACGAACACCGGGGAGCTGTTTTTT
TRBD2,NA,15,TRBJ2-3,TRBV12-5,CASALSGGGADTQYF,TGTGCTAGTGCCCTCTCCGGGGGAGGGGCAGATACGCAGTATTTT
TRBD2,NA,15,TRBJ2-1,TRBV4-1,CASSGNSGRSNEQFF,TGCGCCAGCAGCGGGAATAGCGGGAGGTCCAATGAGCAGTTCTTC
NA,NA,10,TRBJ1-1,TRBV20-1,CSASTGEAFF,TGCAGTGCTAGTACCGGTGAAGCTTTCTTT
NA,NA,14,TRBJ1-5,TRBV7-8,CASSPDSPNQPQHF,TGTGCCAGCAGCCCAGACAGCCCTAATCAGCCCCAGCATTTT
NA,NA,15,TRBJ2-1,TRBV11-2,CASSATSTSYNEQFF,TGTGCCAGCAGCGCTACTAGTACCTCCTACAATGAGCAGTTCTTC
NA,NA,13,TRBJ2-7,TRBV7-3,CASSLGTPYEQYF,TGTGCCAGCAGCTTGGGGACACCCTACGAGCAGTACTTC
NA,few,14,TRBJ1-2,TRBV6-5,CASTPELRGGGYTF,TGTGCCAGCACCCCCGAATTGCGGGGAGGTGGCTACACCTTC
NA,few,16,TRBJ1-4,TRBV7-8,CASSLGSAAGLIELFF,TGTGCCAGCAGCTTAGGGTCGGCGGCAGGGCTTATTGAACTGTTTTTT
NA,NA,13,TRBJ1-1,TRBV10-1,CATSGGRDTEAFF,TGCGCCACCTCGGGGGGCCGAGACACTGAAGCTTTCTTT
TRBD1,NA,16,TRBJ1-2,TRBV10-3,CAISETTGQGFYGYTF,TGTGCCATCAGTGAGACAACGGGACAGGGGTTTTATGGCTACACCTTC
TRBD1,NA,15,TRBJ1-4,TRBV7-9,CASSTDSGQGGKLFF,TGTGCCAGCAGCACAGACTCCGGACAGGGAGGAAAACTGTTTTTT
NA,NA,16,TRBJ2-6,TRBV4-1,CASSLFTTPGANVLTF,TGCGCCAGCAGCCTTTTTACTACCCCTGGGGCCAACGTCCTGACTTTC
TRBD1,NA,16,TRBJ1-1,TRBV7-2,CASSLGARGSFAEAFF,TGTGCCAGCAGCTTAGGGGCCAGGGGGAGTTTTGCTGAAGCTTTCTTT
TRBD2,NA,16,TRBJ2-7,TRBV6-6,CASSPRNLAGAYEQYF,TGTGCCAGCAGTCCACGAAACTTAGCGGGAGCCTACGAGCAGTACTTC
TRBD2,NA,18,TRBJ2-7,TRBV10-3,CAISRLTTSGGSSYEQYF,TGTGCCATCAGTAGACTTACTACTAGCGGGGGAAGCTCCTACGAGCAGTACTTC
TRBD1,few,14,TRBJ1-5,TRBV18,CASSLGTGSVPQHF,TGTGCCAGCTCACTAGGGACAGGGAGCGTGCCCCAGCATTTT
TRBD1,NA,15,TRBJ2-1,TRBV13,CASSPQGQPNNEQFF,TGTGCCAGCAGCCCCCAGGGACAGCCCAACAATGAGCAGTTCTTC
NA,NA,14,TRBJ1-1,TRBV2,CASNVGGLNTEAFF,TGTGCCAGCAACGTCGGGGGGCTTAACACTGAAGCTTTCTTT
TRBD1,NA,16,TRBJ1-1,TRBV18,CASSPGTGDRGTEAFF,TGTGCCAGCTCACCCGGGACAGGGGATAGGGGAACTGAAGCTTTCTTT
TRBD1,NA,14,TRBJ1-2,TRBV19,CASRGTGGLYGYTF,TGTGCCAGTAGGGGGACAGGGGGCTTGTATGGCTACACCTTC
NA,NA,13,TRBJ2-7,TRBV11-2,CASSFSGRYEQYF,TGTGCCAGCAGCTTTTCCGGGAGATACGAGCAGTACTTC
NA,NA,14,TRBJ2-7,TRBV20-1,CSASWAQVSYEQYF,TGCAGTGCTAGTTGGGCGCAGGTCTCCTACGAGCAGTACTTC
NA,once,15,TRBJ2-1,TRBV30,CAWSVDGVPYNEQFF,TGTGCCTGGAGTGTAGACGGGGTCCCCTACAATGAGCAGTTCTTC
NA,NA,14,TRBJ1-2,TRBV7-9,CASSATLAFYGYTF,TGTGCCAGCAGCGCGACCTTAGCCTTCTATGGCTACACCTTC
NA,NA,16,TRBJ2-3,TRBV9,CASSSPAASSTDTQYF,TGTGCCAGCAGCTCCCCGGCAGCGTCTAGCACAGATACGCAGTATTTT
NA,NA,17,TRBJ2-7,TRBV14,CASSQEGGPSLIDEQYF,TGTGCCAGCAGCCAAGAAGGCGGGCCCTCCCTTATCGACGAGCAGTACTTC
NA,few,17,TRBJ1-3,TRBV5-1,CASSFGGRTDSGNTIYF,TGCGCCAGCAGCTTCGGGGGGAGGACAGACTCTGGAAACACCATATATTTT
TRBD2,once,13,TRBJ2-7,TRBV27,CASSLAETYEQYF,TGTGCCAGCTCACTAGCGGAGACCTACGAGCAGTACTTC
TRBD1,NA,13,TRBJ1-6,TRBV2,CASIPTGRSPLHF,TGTGCCAGCATTCCGACAGGGCGCTCACCCCTCCACTTT
TRBD2,NA,16,TRBJ2-1,TRBV27,CASSKGLAGSYNEQFF,TGTGCCAGCAGTAAGGGACTAGCGGGCTCCTACAATGAGCAGTTCTTC
NA,NA,14,TRBJ1-6,TRBV9,CASSVGLYNSPLHF,TGTGCCAGCAGCGTAGGTCTTTATAATTCACCCCTCCACTTT
NA,NA,16,TRBJ1-5,TRBV6-1,CASSDPGLGSNQPQHF,TGTGCCAGCAGTGACCCAGGGTTGGGCAGCAATCAGCCCCAGCATTTT
NA,NA,13,TRBJ2-2,TRBV28,CASSPHPGGELFF,TGTGCCAGCAGTCCCCACCCCGGCGGGGAGCTGTTTTTT
NA,NA,14,TRBJ2-7,TRBV2,CASSENQGNYEQYF,TGTGCCAGCAGTGAAAACCAGGGAAACTACGAGCAGTACTTC
TRBD1,NA,15,TRBJ1-6,TRBV5-1,CASSSQGGNNSPLHF,TGCGCCAGCAGCTCACAGGGGGGAAATAATTCACCCCTCCACTTT
NA,NA,15,TRBJ2-7,TRBV3-1/TRBV3-2,CASSQGFGGRYEQYF,TGTGCCAGCAGCCAAGGATTCGGAGGGAGGTACGAGCAGTACTTC
NA,NA,14,TRBJ2-3,TRBV29-1,CSFIGTLPRDTQYF,TGCAGCTTTATCGGGACTCTCCCTCGGGATACGCAGTATTTT
NA,few,12,TRBJ1-1,TRBV7-9,CASSLTNSDPFF,TGTGCCAGCAGCTTAACCAACTCCGATCCTTTCTTT
NA,NA,13,TRBJ2-5,TRBV12-3/TRBV12-4,CASTPGLQETQYF,TGTGCCAGCACCCCAGGGCTCCAAGAGACCCAGTACTTC
TRBD1,NA,17,TRBJ2-2,TRBV5-6,CASSLAGTALNTGELFF,TGTGCCAGCAGCTTGGCAGGGACAGCACTAAACACCGGGGAGCTGTTTTTT
TRBD1,NA,15,TRBJ1-1,TRBV9,CASSPRQGSGTEAFF,TGTGCCAGCAGCCCCAGACAGGGTTCAGGTACTGAAGCTTTCTTT
NA,NA,16,TRBJ1-3,TRBV6-1,CASSVARGHSGNTIYF,TGTGCCAGCAGTGTTGCCAGGGGCCACTCTGGAAACACCATATATTTT
NA,NA,13,TRBJ1-5,TRBV6-5,CASSYQANQPQHF,TGTGCCAGCAGTTACCAGGCCAATCAGCCCCAGCATTTT
TRBD1,few,13,TRBJ1-1,TRBV5-1,CASSQQGGPEAFF,TGCGCCAGCAGCCAACAGGGGGGACCTGAAGCTTTCTTT
NA,NA,16,TRBJ2-3,TRBV2,CASSELAVSSTDTQYF,TGTGCCAGCAGTGAATTGGCGGTTTCTAGCACAGATACGCAGTATTTT
NA,NA,13,TRBJ1-1,TRBV7-9,CASSSASWLWAFF,TGTGCCAGCAGCTCAGCCTCTTGGCTTTGGGCTTTCTTT
TRBD2,NA,19,TRBJ2-1,TRBV27,CASSSPSDGSGSRYNEQFF,TGTGCCAGCAGTTCCCCATCGGACGGTAGCGGGAGTAGGTACAATGAGCAGTTCTTC
TRBD1,NA,15,TRBJ1-2,TRBV3-1/TRBV3-2,CASSQDSNRGNGYTF,TGTGCCAGCAGCCAAGATTCTAACAGGGGGAATGGCTACACCTTC
NA,NA,12,TRBJ1-1,TRBV19,CASSISRLEAFF,TGTGCCAGTAGTATTTCTAGACTTGAAGCTTTCTTT